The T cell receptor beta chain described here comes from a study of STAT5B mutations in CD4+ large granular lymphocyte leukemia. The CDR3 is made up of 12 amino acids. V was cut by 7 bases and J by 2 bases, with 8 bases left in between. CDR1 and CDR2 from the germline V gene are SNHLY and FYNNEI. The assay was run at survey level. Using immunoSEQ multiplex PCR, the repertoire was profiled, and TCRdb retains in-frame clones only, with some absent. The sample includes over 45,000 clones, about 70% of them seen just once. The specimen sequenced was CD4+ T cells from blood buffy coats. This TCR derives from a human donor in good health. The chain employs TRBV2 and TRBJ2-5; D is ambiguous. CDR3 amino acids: CASNERQETQYF. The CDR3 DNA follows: TGTGCCAGCAACGAGAGACAAGAGACCCAGTACTTC.